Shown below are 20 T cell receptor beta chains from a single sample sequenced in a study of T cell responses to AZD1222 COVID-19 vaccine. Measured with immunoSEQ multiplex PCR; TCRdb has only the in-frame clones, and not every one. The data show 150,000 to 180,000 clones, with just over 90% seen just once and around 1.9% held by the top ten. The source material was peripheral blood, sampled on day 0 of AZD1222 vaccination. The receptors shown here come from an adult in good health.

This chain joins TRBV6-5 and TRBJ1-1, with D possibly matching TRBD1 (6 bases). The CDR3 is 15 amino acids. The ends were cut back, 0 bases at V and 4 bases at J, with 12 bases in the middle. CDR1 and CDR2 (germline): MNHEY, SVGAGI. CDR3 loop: CASSYSWGGGTEAFF. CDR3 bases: TGTGCCAGCAGTTACTCCTGGGGAGGGGGCACTGAAGCTTTCTTT.

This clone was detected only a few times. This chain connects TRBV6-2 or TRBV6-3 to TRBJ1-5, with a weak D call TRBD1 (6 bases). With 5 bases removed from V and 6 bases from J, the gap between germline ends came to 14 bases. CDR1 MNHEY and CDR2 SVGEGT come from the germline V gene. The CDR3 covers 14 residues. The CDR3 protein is CASSPWGQSQPQHF. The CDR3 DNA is TGTGCCAGCAGTCCGTGGGGGCAGAGTCAGCCCCAGCATTTT.

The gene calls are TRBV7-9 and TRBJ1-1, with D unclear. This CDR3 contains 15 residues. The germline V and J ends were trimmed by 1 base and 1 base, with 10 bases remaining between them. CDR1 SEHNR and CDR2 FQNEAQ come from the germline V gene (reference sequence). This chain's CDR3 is CASSLEFGSNTEAFF. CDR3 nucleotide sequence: TGTGCCAGCAGCTTAGAGTTTGGGTCGAACACTGAAGCTTTCTTT.

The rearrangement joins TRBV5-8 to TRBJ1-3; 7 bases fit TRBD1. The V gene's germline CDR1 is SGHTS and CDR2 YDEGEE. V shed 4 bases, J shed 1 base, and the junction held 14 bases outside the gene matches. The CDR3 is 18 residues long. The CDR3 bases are TGTGCCAGCAGCCCTGTGGATTGGGACAGACCTTCTGGAAACACCATATATTTT. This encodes CASSPVDWDRPSGNTIYF. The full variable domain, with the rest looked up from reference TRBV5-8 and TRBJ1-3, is EAGVTQSPTHLIKTRGQQATLRCSPISGHTSVYWYQQALGLGLQFLLWYDEGEERNRGNFPPRFSGRQFPNYSSELNVNALELEDSALYLCASSPVDWDRPSGNTIYFGEGSWLTVV.

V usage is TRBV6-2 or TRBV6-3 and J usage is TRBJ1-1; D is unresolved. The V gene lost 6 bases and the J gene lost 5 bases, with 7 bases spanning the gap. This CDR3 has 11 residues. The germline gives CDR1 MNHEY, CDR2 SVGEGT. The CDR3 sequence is CASSLLTEAFF. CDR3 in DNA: TGTGCCAGCAGCCTTCTGACTGAAGCTTTCTTT.

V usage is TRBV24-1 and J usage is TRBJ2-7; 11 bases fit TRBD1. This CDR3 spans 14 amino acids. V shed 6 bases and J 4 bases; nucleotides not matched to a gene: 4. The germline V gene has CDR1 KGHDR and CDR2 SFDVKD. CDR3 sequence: CATSKGQGAYEQYF. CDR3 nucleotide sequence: TGTGCCACCAGTAAAGGACAGGGGGCGTACGAGCAGTACTTC.

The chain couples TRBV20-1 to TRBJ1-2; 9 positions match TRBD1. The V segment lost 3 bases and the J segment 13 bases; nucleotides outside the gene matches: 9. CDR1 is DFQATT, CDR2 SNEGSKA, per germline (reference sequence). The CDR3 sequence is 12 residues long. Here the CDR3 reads CSASFGQGFGTF. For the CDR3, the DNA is TGCAGTGCTAGTTTTGGACAGGGGTTCGGCACCTTC.

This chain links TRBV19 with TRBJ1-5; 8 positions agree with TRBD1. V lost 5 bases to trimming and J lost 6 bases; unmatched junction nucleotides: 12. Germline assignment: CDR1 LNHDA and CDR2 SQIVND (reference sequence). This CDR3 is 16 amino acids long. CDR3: CASSLGSRGRTQPQHF. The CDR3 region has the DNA TGTGCCAGTAGTTTGGGCTCCAGGGGGCGGACTCAGCCCCAGCATTTT.

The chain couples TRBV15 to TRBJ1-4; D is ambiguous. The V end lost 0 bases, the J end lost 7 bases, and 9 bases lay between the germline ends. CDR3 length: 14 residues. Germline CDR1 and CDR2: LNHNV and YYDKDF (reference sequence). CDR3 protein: CATSRDFAVEKLFF. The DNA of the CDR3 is TGTGCCACCAGCAGAGATTTTGCGGTTGAAAAACTGTTTTTT.

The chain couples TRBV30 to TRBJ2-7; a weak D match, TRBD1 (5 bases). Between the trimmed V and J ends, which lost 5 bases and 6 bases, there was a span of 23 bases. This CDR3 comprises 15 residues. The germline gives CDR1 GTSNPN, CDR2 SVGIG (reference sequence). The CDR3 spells CAWGERTGPAREQYF. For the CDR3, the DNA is TGTGCCTGGGGTGAAAGAACAGGCCCGGCACGCGAGCAGTACTTC.

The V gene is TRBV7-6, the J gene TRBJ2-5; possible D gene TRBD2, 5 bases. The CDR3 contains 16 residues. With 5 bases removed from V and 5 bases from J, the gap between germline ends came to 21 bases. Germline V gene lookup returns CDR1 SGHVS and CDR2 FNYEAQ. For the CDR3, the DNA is TGTGCCAGCAGCGCGCCCGGAGCACCAAGAGGGGAGACCCAGTACTTC. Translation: CASSAPGAPRGETQYF.

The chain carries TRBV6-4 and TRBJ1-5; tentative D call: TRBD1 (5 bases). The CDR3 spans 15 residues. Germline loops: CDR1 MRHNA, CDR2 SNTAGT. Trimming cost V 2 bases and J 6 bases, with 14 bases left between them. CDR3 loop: CASSDDRGAGQPQHF. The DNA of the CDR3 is TGTGCCAGCAGTGACGACCGTGGGGCAGGTCAGCCCCAGCATTTT.

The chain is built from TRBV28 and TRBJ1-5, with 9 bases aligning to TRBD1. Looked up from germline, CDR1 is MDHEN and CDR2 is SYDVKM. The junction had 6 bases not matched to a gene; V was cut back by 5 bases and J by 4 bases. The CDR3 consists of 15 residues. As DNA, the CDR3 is TGTGCCAGCAGTGATCCCGGGACAGGGAATCAGCCCCAGCATTTT. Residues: CASSDPGTGNQPQHF.

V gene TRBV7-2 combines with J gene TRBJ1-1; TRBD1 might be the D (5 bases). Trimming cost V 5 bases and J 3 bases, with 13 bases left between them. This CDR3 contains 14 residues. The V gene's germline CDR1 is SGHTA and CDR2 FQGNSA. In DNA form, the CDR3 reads TGTGCCAGCAGCCCCGCAGGGAGGTACACTGAAGCTTTCTTT. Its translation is CASSPAGRYTEAFF.

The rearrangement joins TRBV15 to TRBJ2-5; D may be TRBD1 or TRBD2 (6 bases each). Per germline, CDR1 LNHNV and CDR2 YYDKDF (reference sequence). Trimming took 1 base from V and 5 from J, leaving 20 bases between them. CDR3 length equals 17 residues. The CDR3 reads CATSRAPGAREMETQYF. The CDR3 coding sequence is TGTGCCACCAGCAGAGCCCCGGGGGCCAGGGAGATGGAGACCCAGTACTTC.

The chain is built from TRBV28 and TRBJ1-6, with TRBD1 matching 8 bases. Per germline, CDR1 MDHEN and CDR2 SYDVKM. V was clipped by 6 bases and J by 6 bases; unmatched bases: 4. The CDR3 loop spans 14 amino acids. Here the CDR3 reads CASRPDRVNSPLHF. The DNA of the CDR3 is TGTGCCAGCAGGCCGGACAGGGTTAATTCACCCCTCCACTTT.

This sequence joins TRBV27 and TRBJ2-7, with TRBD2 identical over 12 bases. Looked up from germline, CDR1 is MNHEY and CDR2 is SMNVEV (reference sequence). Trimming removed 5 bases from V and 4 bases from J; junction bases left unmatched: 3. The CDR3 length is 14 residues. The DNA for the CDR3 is TGTGCCAGCAGTGTCCTAGCGGGAGGGTACGAGCAGTACTTC. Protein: CASSVLAGGYEQYF.

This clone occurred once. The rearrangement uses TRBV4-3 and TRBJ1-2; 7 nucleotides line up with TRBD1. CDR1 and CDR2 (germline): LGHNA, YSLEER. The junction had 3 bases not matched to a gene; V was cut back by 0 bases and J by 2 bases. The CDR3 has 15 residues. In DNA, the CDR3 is TGCGCCAGCAGCCAAGAAGGGACAGCAAACTATGGCTACACCTTC. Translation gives CASSQEGTANYGYTF.

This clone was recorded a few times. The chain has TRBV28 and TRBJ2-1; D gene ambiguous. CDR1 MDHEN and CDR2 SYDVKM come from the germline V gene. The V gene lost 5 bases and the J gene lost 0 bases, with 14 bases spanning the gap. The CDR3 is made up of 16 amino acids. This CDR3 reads CASSGAQVRSYNEQFF. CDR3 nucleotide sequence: TGTGCCAGCAGTGGTGCCCAGGTGCGCTCCTACAATGAGCAGTTCTTC.

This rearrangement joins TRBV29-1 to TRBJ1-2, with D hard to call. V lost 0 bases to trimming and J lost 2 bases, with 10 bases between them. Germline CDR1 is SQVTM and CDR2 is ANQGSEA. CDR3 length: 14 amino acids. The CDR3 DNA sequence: TGCAGCGTTGAAGATACGGGTTGGAACTATGGCTACACCTTC. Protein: CSVEDTGWNYGYTF.